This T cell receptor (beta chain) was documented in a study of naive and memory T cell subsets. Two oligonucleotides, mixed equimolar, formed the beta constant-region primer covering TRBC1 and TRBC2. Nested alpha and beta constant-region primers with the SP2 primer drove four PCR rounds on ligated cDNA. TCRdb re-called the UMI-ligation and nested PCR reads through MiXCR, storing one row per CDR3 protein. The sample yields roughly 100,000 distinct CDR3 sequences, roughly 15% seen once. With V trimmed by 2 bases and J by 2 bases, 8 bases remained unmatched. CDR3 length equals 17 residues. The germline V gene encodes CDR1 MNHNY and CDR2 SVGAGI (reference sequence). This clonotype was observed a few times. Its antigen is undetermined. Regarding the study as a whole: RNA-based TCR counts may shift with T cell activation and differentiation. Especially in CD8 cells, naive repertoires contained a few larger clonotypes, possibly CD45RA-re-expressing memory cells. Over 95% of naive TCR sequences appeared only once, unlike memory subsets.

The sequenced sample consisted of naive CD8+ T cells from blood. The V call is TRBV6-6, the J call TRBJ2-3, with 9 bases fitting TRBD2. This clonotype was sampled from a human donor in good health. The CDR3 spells CASSYGPGLAPTDTQYF. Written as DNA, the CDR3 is TGTGCCAGCAGTTACGGTCCGGGACTAGCCCCCACAGATACGCAGTATTTT.